Listed below are T cell receptor beta chains from one sample, sequenced in a study of T cells expressing NK-cell markers. TCRdb reprocessed the 5' RACE reads, keeping one entry per CDR3 protein, no DNA. Its table records 250,000 to 300,000 distinct CDR3 sequences. Sequenced material: blood T cells: a sorted CD56 or NKG2C T cell subset, CD4+ or CD8+ T cells, or bulk PBMC T cells (not recorded which). The receptors originated from a woman between 18 and 75 years old in good health. The CDR3 runs from the conserved cysteine through the conserved F or W. Each record gives: J gene, V gene, CDR3 protein.

TRBJ1-5 | TRBV20-1 | CSACPGTGAGNQPQHF
TRBJ1-2 | TRBV7-2 | CASSLSSDRAYGYTF
TRBJ2-2 | TRBV7-2 | CASSLSGTSLRTGELFF
TRBJ2-5 | TRBV18 | CASSPTAGETQYF
TRBJ2-2 | TRBV7-2 | CASSQIKAMNTGELFF
TRBJ2-7 | TRBV20-1 | CSAGGLAGVLNGEQYF
TRBJ1-2 | TRBV25-1 | CASSALGVGGYTF
TRBJ2-2 | TRBV28 | CASTRTGRVGGELFF
TRBJ2-7 | TRBV3-1 | CASSLQGAQYEQYF
TRBJ2-1 | TRBV15 | CATSRDLVEQFF
TRBJ1-1 | TRBV9 | CASSVHGGPTEAFF
TRBJ1-4 | TRBV12-3/TRBV12-4 | CASSHFGTAINEKLFF
TRBJ2-7 | TRBV12-3/TRBV12-4 | CASSVTSKGLEQYF
TRBJ2-1 | TRBV29-1 | CSVEGVLITSGKQFF
TRBJ1-6 | TRBV20-1 | CSARGQLYNSPLHF
TRBJ2-5 | TRBV5-1 | CASSLVGKQETQYF
TRBJ1-1 | TRBV20-1 | CSARVMGRNTEAFF
TRBJ1-2 | TRBV4-3 | CASSPGQGGPYGYTF
TRBJ2-3 | TRBV20-1 | CSGTGREAPITDTQYF
TRBJ2-1 | TRBV3-1 | CASSRLTSSYNEQFF
TRBJ1-5 | TRBV7-3 | CASNHETGRSNQPQHF
TRBJ1-1 | TRBV7-2 | CASSLRQGRAFF
TRBJ1-1 | TRBV9 | CASSAQTGNTEAFF
TRBJ2-7 | TRBV6-6 | CASSKQAYEQYF
TRBJ2-2 | TRBV9 | CASSRSARENTGELFF
TRBJ2-1 | TRBV20-1 | CSADQGGPNEQFF
TRBJ2-3 | TRBV11-3 | CASSLRTGGDTQYF
TRBJ1-2 | TRBV3-1 | CASSQGREGGYTF
TRBJ2-1 | TRBV29-1 | CSVSSGRIYNEQFF
TRBJ1-1 | TRBV5-5 | CASSLQGGQGVNTEAFF
TRBJ2-5 | TRBV27 | CASKRTGGVETQYF
TRBJ2-7 | TRBV29-1 | CSVERLAGVHEQYF
TRBJ2-7 | TRBV3-1 | CASSQDFSGYEQYF
TRBJ2-3 | TRBV5-1 | CASSSGTGSADTQYF
TRBJ2-3 | TRBV5-1 | CASSPTRNTDTQYF